Listed below are T cell receptor beta chains from one sample, sequenced in a study of T cells in Graves' hyperthyroidism and ophthalmopathy. TCRdb re-derived calls from the multiplex PCR reads in MiXCR, one entry per CDR3 protein. The sample lists over 300,000 distinct CDR3 sequences, approximately 15% occurring once. Sequenced material: blood. The source is a woman in her fifties or sixties with Graves' hyperthyroidism. Both conserved end residues are part of each CDR3. The order of the fields is CDR3 length, V gene, clone size, J gene, D gene, CDR3 protein, CDR3 DNA. A D gene is named only where the DNA matches it firmly. Clone size is stated in some rows and not others, as once, few, many or a class when expanded.

12	TRBV6-1	few	TRBJ2-5	-	CASSRQDQTQYF	TGTGCCAGCAGTCGGCAGGACCAGACCCAGTACTTC
14	TRBV20-1	-	TRBJ2-3	TRBD1	CSARGQGTQNTQYF	TGCAGTGCTCGTGGACAGGGAACACAAAATACGCAGTATTTT
14	TRBV20-1	many	TRBJ2-5	TRBD1	CSASSGTGVETQYF	TGCAGTGCTAGCAGTGGGACAGGGGTTGAGACCCAGTACTTC
15	TRBV5-1	-	TRBJ2-1	-	CASNNPPTGSNEQFF	TGCGCCAGCAACAACCCCCCGACGGGGAGCAATGAGCAGTTCTTC
15	TRBV18	many	TRBJ1-1	-	CASSPPLRSNTEAFF	TGTGCCAGCTCACCACCCCTCCGCTCGAACACTGAAGCTTTCTTT
16	TRBV18	many	TRBJ2-2	TRBD2	CASSLRTSGMDGELFF	TGTGCCAGCTCACTGAGGACTAGCGGGATGGACGGGGAGCTGTTTTTT
15	TRBV12-3/TRBV12-4	few	TRBJ2-2	TRBD1	CASSLQGATTGELFF	TGTGCCAGCAGTTTACAGGGGGCGACTACCGGGGAGCTGTTTTTT
15	TRBV5-1	many	TRBJ1-5	-	CASSLDGVYNQPQHF	TGCGCCAGCAGCTTGGATGGTGTTTACAATCAGCCCCAGCATTTT
17	TRBV12-3/TRBV12-4	many	TRBJ2-3	TRBD2	CASSPPQLAGGAGAQYF	TGTGCCAGCAGTCCGCCCCAACTAGCGGGAGGGGCGGGGGCGCAGTATTTT
14	TRBV18	few	TRBJ2-7	-	CASSWQQDSYEQYF	TGTGCCAGCTCATGGCAGCAAGATTCCTACGAGCAGTACTTC
15	TRBV12-3/TRBV12-4	many	TRBJ1-3	-	CASSLEGWSGNTIYF	TGTGCCAGCAGTTTAGAGGGGTGGTCTGGAAACACCATATATTTT
14	TRBV19	many	TRBJ1-2	-	CASSLALDTYGYTF	TGTGCCAGTAGCCTGGCCTTGGACACCTATGGCTACACCTTC
14	TRBV28	many	TRBJ2-5	TRBD2	CASSFGGRQETQYF	TGTGCCAGCAGTTTCGGCGGGAGACAAGAGACCCAGTACTTC
16	TRBV19	few	TRBJ2-1	-	CASSIYTGVAYNEQFF	TGTGCCAGTAGTATTTATACGGGAGTAGCGTACAATGAGCAGTTCTTC
13	TRBV12-3/TRBV12-4	many	TRBJ1-1	TRBD1	CASSLSGGAVAFF	TGTGCCAGCAGTTTATCAGGGGGCGCGGTAGCTTTCTTT
13	TRBV30	many	TRBJ2-1	-	CAWSRFEGNEQFF	TGTGCCTGGAGTAGATTCGAGGGGAATGAGCAGTTCTTC
12	TRBV10-3	once	TRBJ2-5	-	CAIRSPGETQYF	TGTGCCATCAGGTCGCCGGGTGAGACCCAGTACTTC
13	TRBV9	many	TRBJ1-2	-	CASSNGLNYGYTF	TGTGCCAGCAGCAATGGGCTTAACTATGGCTACACCTTC
13	TRBV11-2	many	TRBJ2-2	-	CASSSRGGGELFF	TGTGCCAGCAGCTCTAGGGGGGGCGGGGAGCTGTTTTTT
18	TRBV11-3	many	TRBJ1-1	TRBD1	CASSPYFGETGEPTEAFF	TGTGCCAGCAGCCCCTACTTTGGCGAAACAGGGGAGCCCACTGAAGCTTTCTTT
11	TRBV6-9	-	TRBJ2-7	-	CASSYADEQYF	TGTGCCAGCAGTTACGCTGACGAGCAGTACTTC
15	TRBV6-1	-	TRBJ2-1	TRBD2	CASRPSGLAHNEQFF	TGTGCCAGCAGACCCTCAGGACTAGCGCACAATGAGCAGTTCTTC
13	TRBV11-2	many	TRBJ2-7	-	CASSLETLEEQYF	TGTGCCAGCAGCTTAGAGACCCTCGAGGAGCAGTACTTC
13	TRBV7-2	few	TRBJ1-4	TRBD1	CASSGIQGEKLFF	TGTGCCAGCAGCGGAATACAGGGGGAAAAACTGTTTTTT
12	TRBV7-9	-	TRBJ1-2	TRBD1	CASVGQGDGYTF	TGTGCCAGCGTCGGTCAGGGGGATGGCTACACCTTC
17	TRBV29-1	-	TRBJ1-2	TRBD1	CSVEEGGGTGRVYGYTF	TGCAGCGTTGAAGAAGGGGGGGGGACAGGGAGGGTCTATGGCTACACCTTC
16	TRBV11-2	many	TRBJ2-3	-	CASSLPKDFPTDTQYF	TGTGCCAGCAGCTTACCGAAGGACTTCCCCACAGATACGCAGTATTTT
15	TRBV28	many	TRBJ2-7	TRBD1	CASSYRGVSSYEQYF	TGTGCCAGCAGTTACAGGGGCGTGAGCTCCTACGAGCAGTACTTC
13	TRBV5-1	many	TRBJ2-1	-	CASSDGPLGEQFF	TGCGCCAGCAGCGACGGGCCACTCGGGGAGCAGTTCTTC
15	TRBV11-2	-	TRBJ2-7	-	CASSLEWTNSYEQYF	TGTGCCAGCAGCTTAGAGTGGACGAACTCCTACGAGCAGTACTTC
18	TRBV4-1	-	TRBJ1-5	TRBD1	CASSQAPFDRGRNQPQHF	TGCGCCAGCAGCCAAGCACCCTTCGACAGGGGCAGGAATCAGCCCCAGCATTTT
14	TRBV3-1	many	TRBJ1-1	-	CASSRSGPDTEAFF	TGTGCCAGCAGCCGCTCCGGCCCGGACACTGAAGCTTTCTTT
15	TRBV11-2	-	TRBJ1-1	-	CASSEDIVANTEAFF	TGTGCCAGCAGTGAAGATATTGTGGCGAACACTGAAGCTTTCTTT
16	TRBV12-3/TRBV12-4	-	TRBJ2-3	TRBD2	CASSTRLAGVLDTQYF	TGTGCCAGCAGCACCAGACTAGCGGGAGTCCTGGATACGCAGTATTTT
16	TRBV12-3/TRBV12-4	-	TRBJ2-7	-	CASSRDTRIDGDEQYF	TGTGCCAGCAGCCGGGATACTAGGATCGACGGGGACGAGCAGTACTTC
12	TRBV29-1	many	TRBJ2-3	-	CSVEGQADTQYF	TGCAGCGTGGAAGGGCAGGCAGATACGCAGTATTTT
15	TRBV10-3	few	TRBJ2-5	TRBD1	CAINQDRGRVETQYF	TGTGCCATCAATCAGGACAGGGGGCGTGTGGAGACCCAGTACTTC
15	TRBV12-3/TRBV12-4	few	TRBJ1-1	TRBD1	CASSLAPTGGGRAFF	TGTGCCAGCAGTTTAGCGCCGACAGGGGGCGGGAGAGCTTTCTTT
16	TRBV19	many	TRBJ2-1	-	CASSMGPAGFGNEQFF	TGTGCCAGTAGTATGGGTCCAGCGGGTTTCGGGAATGAGCAGTTCTTC
12	TRBV10-1	many	TRBJ1-5	-	CASSDDTQPQHF	TGCGCCAGCAGCGACGACACCCAGCCCCAGCATTTT
15	TRBV2	many	TRBJ2-7	TRBD1	CASSRGQVVSYEQYF	TGTGCCAGCAGCCGAGGACAGGTCGTCTCCTACGAGCAGTACTTC
14	TRBV4-1	-	TRBJ2-1	-	CASSQDVFSNEQFF	TGCGCCAGCAGCCAAGACGTTTTTAGTAATGAGCAGTTCTTC
16	TRBV5-1	many	TRBJ2-1	TRBD2	CASSLTAGVGTYEQFF	TGCGCCAGCAGCTTAACAGCGGGAGTAGGCACCTACGAGCAGTTCTTC
15	TRBV25-1	-	TRBJ2-7	-	CASSEYVGKDDEQYF	TGTGCCAGCAGTGAATATGTAGGGAAGGACGACGAGCAGTACTTC
17	TRBV24-1	many	TRBJ2-5	TRBD2	CATSDWTSGRSGKTQYF	TGTGCCACCAGTGACTGGACTAGCGGGAGATCGGGCAAGACCCAGTACTTC
13	TRBV29-1	few	TRBJ2-2	-	CSVARGGTGELFF	TGCAGCGTTGCTAGAGGGGGCACCGGGGAGCTGTTTTTT
14	TRBV30	many	TRBJ2-1	TRBD2	CAWSGSGLYNEQFF	TGTGCCTGGAGTGGTAGCGGGCTCTACAATGAGCAGTTCTTC
13	TRBV30	many	TRBJ2-1	TRBD2	CAWSREMYNEQFF	TGTGCCTGGTCGCGGGAGATGTACAATGAGCAGTTCTTC
15	TRBV15	-	TRBJ2-7	-	CATSREKTDFYEQYF	TGTGCCACCAGCAGAGAAAAGACAGATTTTTACGAGCAGTACTTC
16	TRBV10-3	-	TRBJ2-6	TRBD1	CAISADRERGANVLTF	TGTGCCATCAGTGCAGACAGGGAGAGGGGGGCCAACGTCCTGACTTTC
16	TRBV19	-	TRBJ2-1	TRBD1	CASSFWRGQGYNEQFF	TGTGCCAGTAGCTTTTGGAGGGGACAGGGCTACAATGAGCAGTTCTTC
11	TRBV20-1	many	TRBJ2-2	TRBD2	CSAVAGEELFF	TGCAGTGCTGTAGCGGGAGAGGAGCTGTTTTTT